This entry is about one TCR beta chain. Its antigen is as yet unknown. The junction does not match germline at one end; this may be a read error. No cell sorting was done before RNA was extracted from the tissue. Germline V lookup: CDR1 SQVTM, CDR2 ANQGSEA. This CDR3 is built from 13 residues. This entry belongs to a study of tumor and adjacent non-tumor tissue in lung cancer. Study overall: Each sample yielded roughly 4 million productive TCRbeta reads on average. Study-wide findings and caveats: Patients with more diverse tumor TCRs had worse survival. Compared with tumor, normal lung showed significantly lower TCR diversity. Tumor repertoires had a smaller top 100 clone share than normal lung.

Three rounds of nested PCR, following a modified ARM-PCR protocol, produced the TCRbeta library. From the multiplex PCR reads, TCRdb called clonotypes with MiXCR, one entry per CDR3 protein. Of about 200,000 distinct CDR3 sequences listed, 71% are singletons. The V and J genes are TRBV29-1 and TRBJ1-1; D gene ambiguous. The sample comprised lung tumor tissue. The receptor was derived from a man aged 55 to 70 with non-small cell lung cancer. The CDR3: CSVVVGPDTEAFF. CDR3 DNA sequence: TGTAGCGTTGTAGTAGGGCCGGACACTGAAGCTTTCTTT.